This TCR beta chain was profiled in a study of blood T cells in healthy people across ages. This clonotype showed up many times. The use of a sample-barcoded 5' primer and a J-beta primer mix characterized a second PCR of 7 to 11 cycles. TCRdb reprocessed the 5' RACE reads with MiXCR, giving one entry per CDR3 protein. The sample includes about 640,000 distinct CDR3 sequences, 58% of them seen just once. Germline V gene sequence: CDR1 SQVTM, CDR2 ANQGSEA. The CDR3 is made up of 12 amino acids. This clonotype was sampled from a man aged 55 to 70 in good health. The sample consisted of blood. The chain carries TRBV29-1 and TRBJ2-7; 8 nucleotides line up with TRBD2. Gene TRBJ2-5 matches the end of the DNA better, so the J call may be wrong. The CDR3 nucleotides are TGCAGCGTTGAGAGCGGGGGAGAGACCCAGTACTTC. This encodes CSVESGGETQYF.